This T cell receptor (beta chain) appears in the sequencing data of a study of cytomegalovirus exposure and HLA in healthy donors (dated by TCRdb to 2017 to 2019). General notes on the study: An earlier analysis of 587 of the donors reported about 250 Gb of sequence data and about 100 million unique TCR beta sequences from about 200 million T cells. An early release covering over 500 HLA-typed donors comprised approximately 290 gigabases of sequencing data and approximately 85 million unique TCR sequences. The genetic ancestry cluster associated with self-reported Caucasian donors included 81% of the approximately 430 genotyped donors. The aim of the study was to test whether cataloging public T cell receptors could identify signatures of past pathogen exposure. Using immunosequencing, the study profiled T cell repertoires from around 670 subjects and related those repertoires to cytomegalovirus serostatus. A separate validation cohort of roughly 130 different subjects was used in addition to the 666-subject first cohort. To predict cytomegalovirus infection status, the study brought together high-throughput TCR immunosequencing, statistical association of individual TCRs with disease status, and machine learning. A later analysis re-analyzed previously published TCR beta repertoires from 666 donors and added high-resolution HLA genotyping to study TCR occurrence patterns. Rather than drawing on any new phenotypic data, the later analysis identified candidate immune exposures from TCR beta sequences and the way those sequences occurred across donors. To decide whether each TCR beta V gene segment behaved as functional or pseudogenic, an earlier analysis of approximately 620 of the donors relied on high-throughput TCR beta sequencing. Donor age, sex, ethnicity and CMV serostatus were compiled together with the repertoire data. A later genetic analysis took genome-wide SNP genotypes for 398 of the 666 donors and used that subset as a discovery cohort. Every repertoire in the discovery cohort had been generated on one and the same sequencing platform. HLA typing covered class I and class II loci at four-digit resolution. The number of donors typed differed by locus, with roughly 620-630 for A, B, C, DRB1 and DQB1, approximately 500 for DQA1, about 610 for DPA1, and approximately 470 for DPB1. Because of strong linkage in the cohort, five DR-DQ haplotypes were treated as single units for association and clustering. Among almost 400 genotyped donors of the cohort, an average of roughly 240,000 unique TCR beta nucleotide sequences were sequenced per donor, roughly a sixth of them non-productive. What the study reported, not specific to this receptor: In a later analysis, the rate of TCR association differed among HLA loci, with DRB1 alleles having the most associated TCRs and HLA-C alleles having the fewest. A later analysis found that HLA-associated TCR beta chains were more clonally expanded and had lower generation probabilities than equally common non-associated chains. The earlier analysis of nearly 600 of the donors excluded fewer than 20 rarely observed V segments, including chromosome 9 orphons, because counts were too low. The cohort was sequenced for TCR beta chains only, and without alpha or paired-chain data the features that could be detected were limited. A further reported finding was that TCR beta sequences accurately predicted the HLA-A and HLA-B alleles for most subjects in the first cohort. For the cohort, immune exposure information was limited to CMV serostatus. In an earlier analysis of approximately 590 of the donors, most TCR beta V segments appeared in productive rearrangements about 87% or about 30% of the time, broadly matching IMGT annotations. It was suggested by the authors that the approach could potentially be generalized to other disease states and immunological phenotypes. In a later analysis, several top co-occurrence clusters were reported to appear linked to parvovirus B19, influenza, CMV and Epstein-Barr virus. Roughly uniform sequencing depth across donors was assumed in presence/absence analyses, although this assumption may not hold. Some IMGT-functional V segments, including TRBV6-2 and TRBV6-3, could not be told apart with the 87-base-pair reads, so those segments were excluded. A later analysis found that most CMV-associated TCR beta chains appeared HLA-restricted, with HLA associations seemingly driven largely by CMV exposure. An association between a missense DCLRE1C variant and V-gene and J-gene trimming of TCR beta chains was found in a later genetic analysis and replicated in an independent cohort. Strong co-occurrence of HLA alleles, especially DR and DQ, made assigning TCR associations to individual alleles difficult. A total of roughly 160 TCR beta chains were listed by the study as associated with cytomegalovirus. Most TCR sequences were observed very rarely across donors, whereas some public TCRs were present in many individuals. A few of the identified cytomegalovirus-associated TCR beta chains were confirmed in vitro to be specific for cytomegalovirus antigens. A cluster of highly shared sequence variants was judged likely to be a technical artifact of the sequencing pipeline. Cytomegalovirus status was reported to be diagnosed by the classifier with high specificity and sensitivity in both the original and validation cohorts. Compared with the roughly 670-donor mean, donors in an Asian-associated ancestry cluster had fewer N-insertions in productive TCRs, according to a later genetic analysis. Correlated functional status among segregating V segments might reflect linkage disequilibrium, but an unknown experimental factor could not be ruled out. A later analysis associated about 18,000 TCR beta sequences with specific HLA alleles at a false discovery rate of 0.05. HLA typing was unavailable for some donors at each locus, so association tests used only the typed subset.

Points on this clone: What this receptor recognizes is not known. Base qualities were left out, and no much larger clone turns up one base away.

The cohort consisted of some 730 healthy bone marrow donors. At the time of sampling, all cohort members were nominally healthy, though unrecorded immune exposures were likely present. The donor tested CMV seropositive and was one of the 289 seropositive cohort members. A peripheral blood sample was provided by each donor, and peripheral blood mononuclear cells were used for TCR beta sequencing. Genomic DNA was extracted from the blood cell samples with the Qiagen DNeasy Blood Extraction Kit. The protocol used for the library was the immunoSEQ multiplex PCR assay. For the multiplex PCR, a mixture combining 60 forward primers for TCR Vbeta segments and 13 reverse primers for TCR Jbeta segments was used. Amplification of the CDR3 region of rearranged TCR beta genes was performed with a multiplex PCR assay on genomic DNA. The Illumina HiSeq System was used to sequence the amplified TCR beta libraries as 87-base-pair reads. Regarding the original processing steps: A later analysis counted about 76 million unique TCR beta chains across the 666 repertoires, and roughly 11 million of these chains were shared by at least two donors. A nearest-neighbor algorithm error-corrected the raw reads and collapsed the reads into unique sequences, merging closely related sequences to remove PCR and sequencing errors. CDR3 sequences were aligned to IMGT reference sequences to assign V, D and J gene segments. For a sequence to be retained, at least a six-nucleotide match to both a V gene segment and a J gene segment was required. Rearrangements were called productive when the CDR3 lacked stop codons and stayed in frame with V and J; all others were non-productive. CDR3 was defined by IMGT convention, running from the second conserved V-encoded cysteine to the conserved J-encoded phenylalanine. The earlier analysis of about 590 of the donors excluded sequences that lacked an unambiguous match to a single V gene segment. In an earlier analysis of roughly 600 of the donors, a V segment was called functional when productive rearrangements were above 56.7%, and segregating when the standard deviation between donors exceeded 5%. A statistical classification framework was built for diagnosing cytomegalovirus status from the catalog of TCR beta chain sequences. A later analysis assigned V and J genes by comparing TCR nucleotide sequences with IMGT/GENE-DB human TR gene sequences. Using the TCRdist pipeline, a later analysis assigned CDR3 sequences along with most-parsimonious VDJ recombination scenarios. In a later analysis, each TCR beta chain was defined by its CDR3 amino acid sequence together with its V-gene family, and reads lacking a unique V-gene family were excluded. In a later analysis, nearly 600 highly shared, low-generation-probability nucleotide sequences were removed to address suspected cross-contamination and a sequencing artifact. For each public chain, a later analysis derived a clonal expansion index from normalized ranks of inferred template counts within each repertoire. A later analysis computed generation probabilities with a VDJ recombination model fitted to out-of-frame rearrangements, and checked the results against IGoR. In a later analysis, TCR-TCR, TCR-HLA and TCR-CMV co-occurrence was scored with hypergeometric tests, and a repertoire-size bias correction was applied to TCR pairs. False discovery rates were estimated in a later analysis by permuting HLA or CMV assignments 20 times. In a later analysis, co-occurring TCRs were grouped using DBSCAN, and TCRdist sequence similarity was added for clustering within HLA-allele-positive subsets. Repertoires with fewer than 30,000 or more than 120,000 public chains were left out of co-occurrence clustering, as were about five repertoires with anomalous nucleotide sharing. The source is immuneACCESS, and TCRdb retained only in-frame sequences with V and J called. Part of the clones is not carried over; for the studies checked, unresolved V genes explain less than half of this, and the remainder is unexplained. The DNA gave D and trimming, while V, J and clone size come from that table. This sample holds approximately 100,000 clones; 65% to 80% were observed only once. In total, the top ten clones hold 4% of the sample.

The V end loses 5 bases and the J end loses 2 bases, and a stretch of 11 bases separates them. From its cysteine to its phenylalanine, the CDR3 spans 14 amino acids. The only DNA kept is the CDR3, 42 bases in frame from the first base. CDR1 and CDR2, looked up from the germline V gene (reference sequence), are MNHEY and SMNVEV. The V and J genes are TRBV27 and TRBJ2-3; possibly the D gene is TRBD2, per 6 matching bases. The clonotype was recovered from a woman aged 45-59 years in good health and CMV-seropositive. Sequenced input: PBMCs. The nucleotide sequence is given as TGTGCCAGCAGTAACGGGGGTATCACAGATACGCAGTATTTT. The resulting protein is CASSNGGITDTQYF.